A selection of T cell receptor beta chains follows, all from one sample in a study of T cell changes during pregnancy in multiple sclerosis. The method was immunoSEQ multiplex PCR; TCRdb's version includes in-frame clones alone and lacks a portion of them. In the table there are over 90,000 clones, approximately 90% of which are singletons. This specimen consisted of peripheral blood, obtained after pregnancy. The receptors originated from a female donor with multiple sclerosis, enrolled in a pregnancy study. Both conserved end residues are part of each CDR3. Fields, in order: D gene, J gene, V gene, clone size, CDR3 DNA, CDR3 protein. A D gene is named only where the DNA matches it firmly. Not every row has a clone size; where given, it reads once, few, many or a size class.

-,TRBJ1-1,TRBV7-6,-,TGTGCCAGCAGCTTTGAAAGCTCTGAAGCTTTCTTT,CASSFESSEAFF
TRBD1,TRBJ1-2,TRBV5-6,-,TGTGCCAGCAGCCGGGCGGCACAGGGGGACTATGGCTACACCTTC,CASSRAAQGDYGYTF
TRBD1,TRBJ1-2,TRBV7-9,-,TGTGCCAGCAGCCCGCCGTCGTGGGCAGGGGGTATGAATGGCTACACCTTC,CASSPPSWAGGMNGYTF
-,TRBJ1-5,TRBV5-8,-,TGTGCCAGCAGCTTGAGAGGGAGCAATCAGCCCCAGCATTTT,CASSLRGSNQPQHF
TRBD2,TRBJ2-7,TRBV4-1,-,TGCGCCAGCAGCCGATCCGGGGGGGCCCTTCGAGAGCAGTACTTC,CASSRSGGALREQYF
-,TRBJ2-7,TRBV7-8,-,TGTGCCAGCAGCTTAGATGCGGGAAACTACGAGCAGTACTTC,CASSLDAGNYEQYF
-,TRBJ1-2,TRBV7-9,once,TGTGCCAGCAGCGAGATCCGAGCTTCTGGCTACACCTTC,CASSEIRASGYTF
TRBD2,TRBJ2-5,TRBV2,-,TGTGCCAGCAGTCGCCGACTAGCGGGGGGGCAAGAAGAGACCCAGTACTTC,CASSRRLAGGQEETQYF
-,TRBJ1-1,TRBV10-3,-,TGTGCCATCAGTGAGTTGGCGGTTGGGAACACTGAAGCTTTCTTT,CAISELAVGNTEAFF
-,TRBJ2-7,TRBV11-2,-,TGTGCCAGCAGCTTCGAAGGGGATTTCGACGAGCAGTACTTC,CASSFEGDFDEQYF
TRBD1,TRBJ2-7,TRBV5-8,-,TGTGCCAGTCGTCGGGACAGGGTAATCAACGAGCAGTACTTC,CASRRDRVINEQYF
TRBD1,TRBJ1-2,TRBV10-3,-,TGTGCCATCAGTGAGTCGAAGAGACAGGGGGCTGGCTACACCTTC,CAISESKRQGAGYTF
TRBD1,TRBJ2-5,TRBV10-3,-,TGTGCCGCCCGTACCGGGACAGGGCAAGAGACCCAGTACTTC,CAARTGTGQETQYF
-,TRBJ1-1,TRBV28,-,TGTGCCAGCAGCACTAACCCTCGGGGGGGAGGCACTGAAGCTTTCTTT,CASSTNPRGGGTEAFF
-,TRBJ2-1,TRBV18,-,TGTGCCAGCTCACCCCCCGACAGGGGAGGGGGTGAGCAGTTCTTC,CASSPPDRGGGEQFF
-,TRBJ1-2,TRBV6-1,-,TGTGCCAGCAGTGTTTCGGGGTATGGCTACACCTTC,CASSVSGYGYTF
-,TRBJ1-2,TRBV7-2,once,TGTGCCAGCAGCTTAAAACCTCCTGAGACAGCCGGCTATGGCTACACCTTC,CASSLKPPETAGYGYTF
-,TRBJ1-6,TRBV9,-,TGTGCCAGCAGCGTACAGGTTAATAATTCACCCCTCCACTTT,CASSVQVNNSPLHF
-,TRBJ2-7,TRBV7-9,-,TGTGCCAGCAGCTTCCCCCCCTACAGCTACGAGCAGTACTTC,CASSFPPYSYEQYF
-,TRBJ1-3,TRBV19,once,TGTGCCAGTAGTATATCTGGGCTACGAATCGGAAACACCATATATTTT,CASSISGLRIGNTIYF
-,TRBJ1-5,TRBV6-1,-,TGTGCCAGCATAGACAGTCATAGCAATCAGCCCCAGCATTTT,CASIDSHSNQPQHF
-,TRBJ2-1,TRBV7-9,-,TGTGCCACCTCCCGCTACAATGAGCAGTTCTTC,CATSRYNEQFF
-,TRBJ1-4,TRBV15,-,TGTGCCACCAGCAGAGATTTTGGGATGTGGGGAGCTAATGAAAAACTGTTTTTT,CATSRDFGMWGANEKLFF
-,TRBJ1-2,TRBV7-9,-,TGTGCCAGCAGCCCCAGGCGGGTCGATGGCTACACCTTC,CASSPRRVDGYTF
-,TRBJ1-1,TRBV30,-,TGTGCCTGGAGTCCACAGGGAAGGGGGTTGGACACTGAAGCTTTCTTT,CAWSPQGRGLDTEAFF
-,TRBJ1-5,TRBV6-4,-,TGTGCCAGCAGTGGGCAGGGAGGCCTCCAGCCCCAGCATTTT,CASSGQGGLQPQHF
TRBD1,TRBJ2-2,TRBV19,-,TGTGCCAGTAGTCCCAGGACAGGACGCGGGGAGCTGTTTTTT,CASSPRTGRGELFF
TRBD1,TRBJ2-1,TRBV5-5,-,TGTGCCAGCAGCCGGGACAGGGGGGACTACAATGAGCAGTTCTTC,CASSRDRGDYNEQFF